This T cell receptor beta chain is drawn from a study of T cell responses to AZD1222 COVID-19 vaccine. Regarding the study as a whole: Recipients of two AZD1222 doses showed rising Spike-specific TCR breadth and depth.

Trimming took off 4 bases at V and 3 bases at J, with 10 bases between the two ends. Germline loops: CDR1 SNHLY, CDR2 FYNNEI. CDR3 length equals 14 residues. About this clone: As yet, its antigen is unknown.

Some clones are missing from TCRdb's copy, which holds only in-frame ones; the method was immunoSEQ multiplex PCR. Of some 81,000 clones listed, under 95% are singletons. The receptor's source is an adult who received the AZD1222 COVID-19 vaccine. The chain is built from TRBV2 and TRBJ1-3; D remains unclear. The sequencing here drew on peripheral blood, taken 28 days after the second AZD1222 dose. The CDR3 spells CASSVGYGGNTIYF. The CDR3 DNA follows: TGTGCCAGCAGTGTGGGGTATGGTGGAAACACCATATATTTT. Together with reference TRBV2 and TRBJ1-3, the CDR3 gives the full variable domain: EPEVTQTPSHQVTQMGQEVILRCVPISNHLYFYWYRQILGQKVEFLVSFYNNEISEKSEIFDDQFSVERPDGSNFTLKIRSTKLEDSAMYFCASSVGYGGNTIYFGEGSWLTVV.